The rows below give T cell receptor beta chains drawn from one sample of a study of T cell repertoires and Cas9 in healthy adults. Assay: immunoSEQ multiplex PCR; the TCRdb copy retains only in-frame clones and omits some. The sample includes about 22,000 clones, 80% to 95% of them seen just once. Sequencing used CD4+ effector T cells (CD127+, CD25-, CD137-, CD154-) from PBMCs; culture status not recorded. The source of these receptors is a human donor in good health. The CDR3 runs from the conserved cysteine through the conserved F or W. D genes are given only for firm matches. The listing skips clone size in some rows; elsewhere it reads once, few, many or a size class.

J: TRBJ2-1; V: TRBV25-1; length: 16; D: NA; size: NA; DNA: TGTGCCAGCAGTGACTCACCCGGGACACCATACAATGAGCAGTTCTTC; CDR3: CASSDSPGTPYNEQFF
J: TRBJ1-4; V: TRBV14; length: 16; D: TRBD1; size: NA; DNA: TGTGCCAGCAGCCATCGAACACAGGGGTTCGGAGAAAAACTGTTTTTT; CDR3: CASSHRTQGFGEKLFF
J: TRBJ1-2; V: TRBV11-2; length: 15; D: NA; size: NA; DNA: TGTGCCAGCAGCTTAAATAGTCGGCAAAACTATGGCTACACCTTC; CDR3: CASSLNSRQNYGYTF
J: TRBJ2-1; V: TRBV7-9; length: 15; D: NA; size: NA; DNA: TGTGCCAGCAGCTTACTAGCGTCATCCTACAATGAGCAGTTCTTC; CDR3: CASSLLASSYNEQFF
J: TRBJ2-1; V: TRBV28; length: 14; D: NA; size: once; DNA: TGTGCCAGCACCGGGAGTGATTCTTACAATGAGCAGTTCTTC; CDR3: CASTGSDSYNEQFF
J: TRBJ1-5; V: TRBV5-3; length: 15; D: NA; size: once; DNA: TGTGCCAGAAGCTTCTACAGGGAGGGCAATCAGCCCCAGCATTTT; CDR3: CARSFYREGNQPQHF
J: TRBJ1-1; V: TRBV5-4; length: 11; D: NA; size: NA; DNA: TGTGCCAGCAGCTTGGACAGTGAAGCTTTCTTT; CDR3: CASSLDSEAFF
J: TRBJ2-5; V: TRBV18; length: 14; D: NA; size: NA; DNA: TGTGCCAGCTCACCAGGGCTGGAACTGGAGACCCAGTACTTC; CDR3: CASSPGLELETQYF
J: TRBJ1-1; V: TRBV7-9; length: 15; D: TRBD1; size: NA; DNA: TGTGCCAGCAGCCCGACAGGGGGCCGGAACACTGAAGCTTTCTTT; CDR3: CASSPTGGRNTEAFF
J: TRBJ1-6; V: TRBV6-5; length: 16; D: NA; size: once; DNA: TGTGCCAGCAGTTTCCTTCCAGAAGGGTATAATTCACCCCTCCACTTT; CDR3: CASSFLPEGYNSPLHF
J: TRBJ1-4; V: TRBV5-1; length: 14; D: NA; size: NA; DNA: TGCGCCAGCAGATGGACAGTTGGGAATGAAAAACTGTTTTTT; CDR3: CASRWTVGNEKLFF
J: TRBJ1-2; V: TRBV7-2; length: 12; D: NA; size: NA; DNA: TGTGCCAGCAGCTTAGTTGCGGGTGGCTACACCTTC; CDR3: CASSLVAGGYTF
J: TRBJ2-2; V: TRBV6-1; length: 14; D: NA; size: NA; DNA: TGTGCCAGCTCCTTGACAGGGAACACCGGGGAGCTGTTTTTT; CDR3: CASSLTGNTGELFF
J: TRBJ2-3; V: TRBV6-6; length: 16; D: NA; size: NA; DNA: TGTGCCAGCAGTTACGTCGCGGGAAGGGCCGCGGATACGCAGTATTTT; CDR3: CASSYVAGRAADTQYF
J: TRBJ1-2; V: TRBV7-3; length: 15; D: NA; size: NA; DNA: TGTGCCAGCAGCTCCTCCAGCACTTTTGGCTATGGCTACACCTTC; CDR3: CASSSSSTFGYGYTF
J: TRBJ1-1; V: TRBV10-3; length: 12; D: NA; size: few; DNA: TGTGCCATCGGCCAAGGGGAAACTGAAGCTTTCTTT; CDR3: CAIGQGETEAFF
J: TRBJ1-1; V: TRBV19; length: 13; D: NA; size: NA; DNA: TGTGCCAGTAGTATTTCCCCCGGCACTGAAGCTTTCTTT; CDR3: CASSISPGTEAFF
J: TRBJ2-1; V: TRBV25-1; length: 13; D: NA; size: NA; DNA: TGTGCCAGCAGTGAAGATCTTTCGACCCCCCGGTTCTTC; CDR3: CASSEDLSTPRFF
J: TRBJ1-2; V: TRBV2; length: 11; D: NA; size: NA; DNA: TGTGCCAGCAGTCCAAGCAGTGGCTACACCTTC; CDR3: CASSPSSGYTF
J: TRBJ2-5; V: TRBV7-2; length: 14; D: NA; size: NA; DNA: TGTGCCAGCAGCTTAGAAAGGGGCGGGGAGACCCAGTACTTC; CDR3: CASSLERGGETQYF
J: TRBJ2-2; V: TRBV6-1; length: 13; D: NA; size: NA; DNA: TGTGCCAGCAGAACGACAGGCACCGGGGAGCTGTTTTTT; CDR3: CASRTTGTGELFF
J: TRBJ1-5; V: TRBV5-6; length: 18; D: NA; size: NA; DNA: TGTGCCAGCAGCTTAGGATACAGGGCAGACCTGAGCAATCAGCCCCAGCATTTT; CDR3: CASSLGYRADLSNQPQHF
J: TRBJ1-1; V: TRBV18; length: 15; D: NA; size: NA; DNA: TGTGCCAGCTCACTAGAACCCGTTAAGCGAGGAAAAGCTTTCTTT; CDR3: CASSLEPVKRGKAFF
J: TRBJ2-5; V: TRBV6-5; length: 13; D: TRBD1; size: once; DNA: TGTGCCAGCAGTTGGACAGGGGCTGAGACCCAGTACTTC; CDR3: CASSWTGAETQYF
J: TRBJ1-3; V: TRBV7-3; length: 15; D: NA; size: NA; DNA: TGTGCCAGCACGATCACCAGACGCTCTGGAAACACCATATATTTT; CDR3: CASTITRRSGNTIYF
J: TRBJ2-7; V: TRBV6-5; length: 14; D: TRBD1; size: NA; DNA: TGTGCCAGCAGTTACGGGACAGGATCCATCGAGCAGTACTTC; CDR3: CASSYGTGSIEQYF
J: TRBJ1-3; V: TRBV6-6; length: 15; D: NA; size: few; DNA: TGTGCCAGCAGTTACTCGGGGGTAACTGGAAACACCATATATTTT; CDR3: CASSYSGVTGNTIYF
J: TRBJ2-5; V: TRBV6-5; length: 12; D: NA; size: NA; DNA: TGTGCCAGCAGTTACACGGAACGGACCCAGTACTTC; CDR3: CASSYTERTQYF
J: TRBJ2-3; V: TRBV7-3; length: 16; D: NA; size: NA; DNA: TGTGCCAGCAGCTCTCTGCGGGTGGGGGGCGTGGATACGCAGTATTTT; CDR3: CASSSLRVGGVDTQYF
J: TRBJ1-3; V: TRBV7-2; length: 12; D: NA; size: NA; DNA: TGTGCCAGCAGCTTCCTGGGAAACACCATATATTTT; CDR3: CASSFLGNTIYF
J: TRBJ1-3; V: TRBV4-2; length: 17; D: TRBD1; size: NA; DNA: TGTGCCAGCAGCCACGGACAGGACAGGCGTACCGGAAACACCATATATTTT; CDR3: CASSHGQDRRTGNTIYF
J: TRBJ1-4; V: TRBV4-3; length: 14; D: NA; size: NA; DNA: TGCGCCAGCAGCCAAGATACCTCTAATGAAAAACTGTTTTTT; CDR3: CASSQDTSNEKLFF
J: TRBJ1-2; V: TRBV29-1; length: 12; D: NA; size: NA; DNA: TGCAGCGTTGGAGAGTCCCTGGTGCAAGTCCTCTTC; CDR3: CSVGESLVQVLF
J: TRBJ1-2; V: TRBV15; length: 12; D: NA; size: NA; DNA: TGTGCCACCAGCAGAGTGGGTGGCGGCTACACCTTC; CDR3: CATSRVGGGYTF
J: TRBJ2-3; V: TRBV5-4; length: 14; D: TRBD2; size: NA; DNA: TGTGCCAGCAGCGACCGGCGGGAGATAGATACGCAGTATTTT; CDR3: CASSDRREIDTQYF
J: TRBJ2-1; V: TRBV5-1; length: 14; D: TRBD1; size: NA; DNA: TGCGCCAGCAGCTTGGACAGGGGAAACTCTGAGCAGTTCTTC; CDR3: CASSLDRGNSEQFF
J: TRBJ1-5; V: TRBV11-3; length: 17; D: NA; size: NA; DNA: TGTGCCAGCAGCTCCGCTCGGGCCGGTGGGGTCAATCAGCCCCAGCATTTT; CDR3: CASSSARAGGVNQPQHF
J: TRBJ1-3; V: TRBV10-3; length: 16; D: NA; size: NA; DNA: TGTGCCATCAGGGAAACAGGGTACGGCTCTGGAAACACCATATATTTT; CDR3: CAIRETGYGSGNTIYF
J: TRBJ1-5; V: TRBV2; length: 16; D: TRBD1; size: NA; DNA: TGTGCCAGCAGTGACCTCTACAGGGGCAGCAATCAGCCCCAGCATTTT; CDR3: CASSDLYRGSNQPQHF
J: TRBJ2-5; V: TRBV5-1; length: 14; D: NA; size: once; DNA: TGCGCCAGCAGCCTAGGACAGATCCAAGAGACCCAGTACTTC; CDR3: CASSLGQIQETQYF
J: TRBJ2-3; V: TRBV5-4; length: 15; D: TRBD2; size: NA; DNA: TGTGCCAGCAAAATAGCGGGGCGTAGCACAGATACGCAGTATTTT; CDR3: CASKIAGRSTDTQYF
J: TRBJ1-3; V: TRBV29-1; length: 13; D: NA; size: NA; DNA: TGCAGCGTTTGCACAGTCTTGGGAAACACCATATATTTT; CDR3: CSVCTVLGNTIYF
J: TRBJ1-1; V: TRBV19; length: 14; D: NA; size: few; DNA: TGTGCCAGTGCAACGGCGGGGGGTGGGGCTGAAGCTTTCTTT; CDR3: CASATAGGGAEAFF
J: TRBJ1-3; V: TRBV30; length: 17; D: NA; size: once; DNA: TGTGCCTGGAGTCCCACGGGGAGGGGGTTTACTGGAAACACCATATATTTT; CDR3: CAWSPTGRGFTGNTIYF
J: TRBJ2-3; V: TRBV6-5; length: 14; D: TRBD2; size: few; DNA: TGTGCCAGCAGTCTTGGACTAGCGGGAGATACGCAGTATTTT; CDR3: CASSLGLAGDTQYF
J: TRBJ1-1; V: TRBV6-1; length: 12; D: NA; size: NA; DNA: TGTGCCAGCAGTGGCATGAACACTGAAGCTTTCTTT; CDR3: CASSGMNTEAFF
J: TRBJ1-1; V: TRBV5-1; length: 14; D: NA; size: NA; DNA: TGCGCCAGCAGCTCGGGCGGAGGGGACACTGAAGCTTTCTTT; CDR3: CASSSGGGDTEAFF
J: TRBJ1-1; V: TRBV6-5; length: 15; D: TRBD1; size: NA; DNA: TGTGCCAGCCGGACAGGGTCTAGGATGAACACTGAAGCTTTCTTT; CDR3: CASRTGSRMNTEAFF
J: TRBJ2-4; V: TRBV19; length: 18; D: TRBD1; size: NA; DNA: TGTGCCAGTAGTATTATGGGACAGATGTCTTCAATCAAAAACATTCAGTACTTC; CDR3: CASSIMGQMSSIKNIQYF
J: TRBJ2-2; V: TRBV2; length: 15; D: TRBD1; size: NA; DNA: TGTGCCAGCAGGACAGGGTATAGGAACACCGGGGAGCTGTTTTTT; CDR3: CASRTGYRNTGELFF
J: TRBJ2-6; V: TRBV19; length: 17; D: TRBD1; size: NA; DNA: TGTGCCAGTAGTCCCGGGACAGGGGCTCCTGGGGCCAACGTCCTGACTTTC; CDR3: CASSPGTGAPGANVLTF
J: TRBJ2-5; V: TRBV9; length: 16; D: NA; size: NA; DNA: TGTGCCAGCAGCGCAAACACAAGACAGCCACCCCCGCCCCAGTACTTC; CDR3: CASSANTRQPPPPQYF
J: TRBJ1-1; V: TRBV9; length: 13; D: NA; size: NA; DNA: TGTGCCAGCAGCGCTCACAGGAGGGGTGAAGCTTTCTTT; CDR3: CASSAHRRGEAFF
J: TRBJ1-2; V: TRBV11-2; length: 15; D: TRBD1; size: NA; DNA: TGTGCCAGCAGCCTATCACAGGGGGGATTTCATGGCTACACCTTC; CDR3: CASSLSQGGFHGYTF
J: TRBJ2-1; V: TRBV2; length: 14; D: TRBD1; size: NA; DNA: TGTGCCAGCGACCAGGGACAGCAGTACAATGAGCAGTTCTTC; CDR3: CASDQGQQYNEQFF
J: TRBJ2-3; V: TRBV6-5; length: 16; D: TRBD2; size: NA; DNA: TGTGCCAGCAGTTTGATGGCGGGAGGGCCGGTAGATACGCAGTATTTT; CDR3: CASSLMAGGPVDTQYF